The TCR beta chain under discussion was sequenced for a study of CD8 T cells in ankylosing spondylitis. General study findings and limits: A motif in TCR beta, a set of several highly homologous variants, appeared characteristic of ankylosing spondylitis blood.

One entry per CDR3 protein, called by TCRdb with MiXCR from the 5' RACE reads. Here the sample spans over 450,000 distinct CDR3 sequences, more than 9.5% being singletons. On this clonotype: Its specificity is not known.

V gave up 1 base and J gave up 7 bases, with 13 bases separating them. CDR3 length: 13 residues. The germline V gene has CDR1 DFQATT and CDR2 SNEGSKA (reference sequence). The sequenced material came from blood, either unsorted or a sorted T cell fraction (not recorded which). The receptor's source is a male donor with ankylosing spondylitis. This chain uses TRBV20-1 with TRBJ1-1; D ambiguous. The CDR3: CSARGGGWGEAFF. Written as DNA, the CDR3 is TGCAGTGCTAGAGGGGGAGGGTGGGGTGAAGCTTTCTTT.